This TCR beta chain was observed in a study of CD8 T cells in ankylosing spondylitis. A note on this clonotype: The antigen is not known.

A single record per CDR3 protein comes from TCRdb applying MiXCR to the 5' RACE reads. Of more than 650,000 distinct CDR3 sequences in the sample, about 11% are singletons; the top ten hold less than 0.65%. Findings and caveats of the study: Reactive arthritis synovial fluid and blood were previously reported to contain some motif variants. Characteristic, it appeared, of ankylosing spondylitis blood was a TCR beta motif of several highly homologous variants. The clones that were linked to disease were reported to be significantly enriched in matched synovial fluid samples from ankylosing spondylitis patients.

With 5 bases removed from V and 7 bases from J, the gap between germline ends came to 20 bases. CDR3 length: 16 amino acids. The germline CDR1 and CDR2 sequences are PRHDT and FYEKMQ (reference sequence). The specimen was blood, either unsorted or a sorted T cell fraction (not recorded which). This clonotype was obtained from a male donor with ankylosing spondylitis. This sequence joins TRBV13 and TRBJ2-2; TRBD2 is a possible D gene (6 bases). DNA of the CDR3: TGTGCCAGCAGCCCCCCCTCCGGGGGTGGTATCGGGGAGCTGTTTTTT. As protein: CASSPPSGGGIGELFF.